The 29 T cell receptor beta chains reported below all come from one sample, sequenced in a study of blood T cells in healthy people across ages. Primed by a sample-barcoded 5' primer and a J-beta primer mix, a second PCR proceeded for roughly 6 to 12 cycles. TCRdb processed the 5' RACE reads anew with MiXCR; each CDR3 protein has one entry. The sample includes fewer than 800,000 distinct CDR3 sequences, roughly 21% seen only once; the top ten take 3.5% to 4%. The sample consisted of blood. The receptors derive from a man aged 70 or older in good health.

This clonotype occurred many times. The germline gene is not matched at one end of the junction; a read error may be the cause. The chain links TRBV3-1 to TRBJ2-3; D remains unclear. CDR3 length equals 12 residues. CDR1 is LGHDT, CDR2 YNNKEL, per germline (reference sequence). This CDR3 is CASSQRTDTQYF. The CDR3 DNA reads TGCGCCAGCAGCCAACGCACAGATACGCAGTATTTT.

The rearrangement uses TRBV20-1 and TRBJ2-5; 10 nucleotides line up with TRBD2. Germline-derived CDR1 and CDR2 are DFQATT and SNEGSKA (reference sequence). The CDR3 has 14 amino acids. Trimming took 5 bases from V and 5 from J; bases not matched to a gene: 8. Here the CDR3 DNA reads TGCAGTGCTCGGAGCGGGAGGGTCCTCGAGACCCAGTACTTC. Translating it yields CSARSGRVLETQYF.

This clonotype was counted a few times. This chain joins TRBV11-2 and TRBJ1-4; D gene uncertain. The CDR3 spans 15 residues. V lost 0 bases and J lost 2, with 7 bases in between. Germline lookup yields CDR1 SGHAT and CDR2 FQNNGV. In DNA form, the CDR3 reads TGTGCCAGCAGCTTAGAATATCAGACTAATGAAAAACTGTTTTTT. Protein product: CASSLEYQTNEKLFF.

This clonotype showed up just a few times. The chain has TRBV29-1 and TRBJ2-3; weak D call: TRBD1 (6 bases). CDR1 is SQVTM and CDR2 is ANQGSEA in the germline V gene. The CDR3 runs to 15 residues. The CDR3 region has the DNA TGCGGCGCGCCCCCTAACACAGGGTGGGCAGATACGCAGTATTTT. This encodes CGAPPNTGWADTQYF.

J is TRBJ2-7 and V is TRBV6-5; TRBD1 matches 9 bases. J gave up 3 bases and V 4 bases, and 7 bases lay outside the gene matches. The germline CDR1 and CDR2 sequences are MNHEY and SVGAGI. The CDR3 extends over 15 amino acids. The CDR3 coding sequence is TGTGCCAGCAGTTTCTTCGCGGGACAGGGCTACGAGCAGTACTTC. This sequence encodes CASSFFAGQGYEQYF.

This chain links TRBV12-3 or TRBV12-4 with TRBJ2-5; the D call may be TRBD1 or TRBD2 (5 bases each). The DNA end lines up better with TRBJ2-7; the J call may be wrong. The length of the CDR3 is 15 residues. The CDR3 spells CASTWFGRSGGEQYF. The CDR3 nucleotides are TGTGCCAGCACCTGGTTCGGTAGGTCTGGGGGCGAGCAGTACTTC.

This clonotype was detected many times. The chain employs TRBV25-1 and TRBJ2-5, with TRBD2 as a possible D gene (5 bases). This CDR3 has 15 amino acids. V gave up 7 bases and J gave up 4 bases, with 19 bases separating them. Germline lookup yields CDR1 MGHDK and CDR2 SYGVNS. CDR3 protein: CASTRGHGKGETQYF. The CDR3 bases are TGTGCCAGCACTCGGGGTCACGGGAAAGGAGAGACCCAGTACTTC.

The J gene is TRBJ2-3, the V gene TRBV6-5, with 10 bases that match TRBD1. V dropped 2 bases and J dropped 2; count of bases not matched to a gene: 4. The V gene's germline CDR1 is MNHEY and CDR2 SVGAGI. The CDR3 has 16 residues. CDR3 DNA: TGTGCCAGCAGTTACCCCGGGACAGGGGCCACAGATACGCAGTATTTT. Its translation is CASSYPGTGATDTQYF.

This chain uses TRBV7-9 with TRBJ2-3, with a weak D call TRBD2 (5 bases). The CDR3 has 15 residues. The V end was cut by 5 bases, the J end by 1 base, with 13 bases between. Germline values: CDR1 SEHNR, CDR2 FQNEAQ (reference sequence). This chain's CDR3 is CASSPTGIRTDTQYF. The CDR3 DNA reads TGTGCCAGCAGCCCGACCGGGATACGCACAGATACGCAGTATTTT.

This chain joins TRBV5-4 and TRBJ2-1; no clear D. This CDR3 has 15 amino acids. Germline V lookup: CDR1 SGHNT, CDR2 YYREEE (reference sequence). Between the trimmed V and J ends, which lost 0 bases and 4 bases, there was a span of 11 bases. CDR3 bases: TGTGCCAGCAGCTTGGGACAAGAAAGTTACAATGAGCAGTTCTTC. Its protein product is CASSLGQESYNEQFF.

J is TRBJ2-1 and V is TRBV20-1; D is ambiguous. CDR3 length: 15 amino acids. Germline CDR1 DFQATT, CDR2 SNEGSKA (reference sequence). Trimming pared 6 bases from V and 0 bases from J, leaving 15 bases between. The CDR3 DNA reads TGCAGTGCCAACCCTGCCCTAAGCTCCTACAATGAGCAGTTCTTC. Translation: CSANPALSSYNEQFF.

This clonotype appeared a few times. The V call is TRBV9, the J call TRBJ1-4, with D possibly matching TRBD1 (5 bases). The CDR3 has 13 residues. Germline V gene data show CDR1 as SGDLS and CDR2 as YYNGEE. Trimming removed 4 bases at V and 8 bases at J, with 12 bases between. For the CDR3, the DNA is TGTGCCAGCAGCTTCGGGACGGAAGAAAAACTGTTTTTT. Its protein is CASSFGTEEKLFF.

The chain carries TRBV2 and TRBJ1-5; TRBD1 is a possible D gene (6 bases). From germline, CDR1 is SNHLY and CDR2 FYNNEI. The CDR3 has 13 residues. Trimming shortened V by 4 bases and J by 5 bases, and 9 bases separated the two germline ends. Written as DNA, the CDR3 is TGTGCCAGCAGTGGACAGGAAGATCAGCCCCAGCATTTT. Protein sequence: CASSGQEDQPQHF. Full variable domain (remainder filled in from reference TRBV2 and TRBJ1-5): EPEVTQTPSHQVTQMGQEVILRCVPISNHLYFYWYRQILGQKVEFLVSFYNNEISEKSEIFDDQFSVERPDGSNFTLKIRSTKLEDSAMYFCASSGQEDQPQHFGDGTRLSIL.

The chain carries TRBV3-1 and TRBJ2-2; 9 bases align to TRBD1. This CDR3 has 14 residues. Germline V gene data show CDR1 as LGHDT and CDR2 as YNNKEL (reference sequence). The ends lost 4 bases at V and 6 bases at J; junction bases unmatched: 3. CDR3 amino acids: CASSLTGGAGELFF. The CDR3 bases are TGTGCCAGCAGCCTGACAGGGGGGGCCGGGGAGCTGTTTTTT.

The chain recombines TRBV11-2 with TRBJ2-1; D not certain. This CDR3 comprises 16 residues. The V end lost 5 bases, the J end lost 0 bases, and 14 bases lay between the germline ends. Germline lookup yields CDR1 SGHAT and CDR2 FQNNGV. DNA for the CDR3: TGTGCCAGCAGCCTCCTCTCTCGTTCCTCCTACAATGAGCAGTTCTTC. Translation gives CASSLLSRSSYNEQFF.

The V gene is TRBV20-1, the J gene TRBJ2-7; TRBD2 is a possible D gene (5 bases). CDR3 length equals 14 residues. In germline, CDR1 is DFQATT, CDR2 SNEGSKA (reference sequence). V dropped 3 bases and J dropped 0 bases, with 12 bases sitting between them. The CDR3 DNA is TGCAGTGCTAGTAGCGCCACCGGCTCCTACGAGCAGTACTTC. Translation: CSASSATGSYEQYF.

This clonotype was counted only a few times. The CDR3 DNA sequence: TGCAGTGCTTCGGGACTAGCGGCAAGCTCCTACAATGAGCAGTTCTTC. Protein: CSASGLAASSYNEQFF. V gene TRBV20-1 combines with J gene TRBJ2-5; 11 bases match TRBD2. The J call may be wrong; the DNA end is better matched by TRBJ2-1. The CDR3 runs to 16 residues. The germline V gene encodes CDR1 DFQATT and CDR2 SNEGSKA (reference sequence).

This sequence joins TRBV7-9 and TRBJ1-4, with D perhaps matching TRBD1 (5 bases). This CDR3 has 15 residues. Trimming cost V 4 bases and J 4 bases, with 13 bases left between them. CDR1 SEHNR and CDR2 FQNEAQ come from the germline V gene (reference sequence). The CDR3 sequence is CASSYQGAGNEKLFF. CDR3 nucleotide sequence: TGTGCCAGCAGCTACCAAGGGGCGGGTAATGAAAAACTGTTTTTT.

This clonotype was detected a few times. V gene TRBV20-1 combines with J gene TRBJ2-7; tentative D call: TRBD2 (6 bases). The CDR3 is made up of 14 amino acids. In germline, CDR1 is DFQATT, CDR2 SNEGSKA (reference sequence). Trimming removed 5 bases from V and 7 bases from J, with 21 bases in between. The CDR3 DNA reads as TGCAGTGCTCGCCGGGACTCCGGGGTGGGGGAGCAGTACTTC. Translated, it gives CSARRDSGVGEQYF.

This clonotype occurred many times. The V gene is TRBV7-9, the J gene TRBJ2-7; TRBD1 matches at 7 bases. Germline V lookup: CDR1 SEHNR, CDR2 FQNEAQ (reference sequence). V lost 2 bases to trimming and J lost 4 bases; unmatched junction nucleotides: 8. The CDR3 runs to 15 residues. CDR3 sequence (DNA): TGTGCCAGCAGCTTACTCCGGGACAGACTTTACGAGCAGTACTTC. Protein sequence: CASSLLRDRLYEQYF.

The rearrangement links TRBV20-1 to TRBJ1-1, with D uncertain. Germline V gene lookup returns CDR1 DFQATT and CDR2 SNEGSKA (reference sequence). This CDR3 comprises 14 residues. Trimming cost V 6 bases and J 5 bases, with 19 bases left between them. The chain's CDR3 is CSAPLEGSGTEAFF. CDR3 DNA sequence: TGCAGTGCGCCCCTGGAGGGAAGTGGGACTGAAGCTTTCTTT.

CDR3 coding DNA: TGTGCCAGCAGCCACACTTTCTCCGGAGGGGATTCCTACGAGCAGTACTTC. Its protein product is CASSHTFSGGDSYEQYF. The chain carries TRBV3-1 and TRBJ2-7, with a tentative D call TRBD2 (6 bases). The CDR3 consists of 17 residues. V was shortened by 3 bases and J by 1 base, with 19 bases between the two germline ends. From germline, CDR1 is LGHDT and CDR2 YNNKEL (reference sequence).

The chain carries TRBV5-1 and TRBJ2-5, with D unclear. The CDR3 totals 13 residues. V was cut by 4 bases and J by 4 bases, with 11 bases left in between. Germline-derived CDR1 and CDR2 are SGHRS and YFSETQ. CDR3 residues: CASSPNVGETQYF. The CDR3 DNA follows: TGCGCCAGCAGCCCAAACGTTGGAGAGACCCAGTACTTC.

The chain combines TRBV7-2 with TRBJ2-1; a weak D match, TRBD2 (5 bases). The germline gives CDR1 SGHTA, CDR2 FQGNSA. The V gene lost 5 bases and the J gene lost 5 bases, with 10 bases spanning the gap. The CDR3 has 13 amino acids. The CDR3 protein is CASSRQRHNEQFF. CDR3 DNA sequence: TGTGCCAGCAGCAGGCAGCGGCACAATGAGCAGTTCTTC.

V is TRBV10-3 and J is TRBJ1-5; D uncertain. Germline CDR1 and CDR2: ENHRY and SYGVKD. CDR3 length: 13 amino acids. Trimming shortened V by 3 bases and J by 6 bases, and 9 bases separated the two germline ends. The DNA of the CDR3 is TGTGCCATCAGTGAATCCGAGGCTCAGCCCCAGCATTTT. Amino acids: CAISESEAQPQHF.

This clonotype has at least ten counts. V gene TRBV3-1 combines with J gene TRBJ2-4, with 7 nucleotides matching TRBD1. This CDR3 comprises 14 residues. Germline V gene sequence: CDR1 LGHDT, CDR2 YNNKEL (reference sequence). Trimming took 6 bases from V and 6 from J; bases not matched to a gene: 8. The DNA of the CDR3 is TGTGCCAGCAGTCAACCGGGACAGTTAAACATTCAGTACTTC. Its protein is CASSQPGQLNIQYF.

The chain couples TRBV29-1 to TRBJ2-1, with 13 bases lining up with TRBD2. This CDR3 spans 15 amino acids. Trimming removed 3 bases from V and 4 bases from J; junction bases left unmatched: 3. CDR1 and CDR2 (germline): SQVTM, ANQGSEA. The chain's CDR3 is CSVDGTSGNYNEQFF. The CDR3 nucleotides read TGCAGCGTTGATGGGACTAGCGGGAATTACAATGAGCAGTTCTTC.

The rearrangement links TRBV5-1 to TRBJ1-1; D is uncertain. Trimming took off 1 base at V and 1 base at J, with 11 bases between the two ends. This CDR3 spans 15 amino acids. Germline V lookup: CDR1 SGHRS, CDR2 YFSETQ. CDR3 nucleotide sequence: TGCGCCAGCAGCTTGCTGGACGGCAGGAACACTGAAGCTTTCTTT. This translates into CASSLLDGRNTEAFF.

This clonotype appeared a few times. The chain has TRBV28 and TRBJ1-1, with D unclear. Germline loops: CDR1 MDHEN, CDR2 SYDVKM. V dropped 2 bases and J dropped 1 base, with 8 bases sitting between them. This CDR3 comprises 14 residues. DNA for the CDR3: TGTGCCAGCAGTTTAATTACGGGGAACACTGAAGCTTTCTTT. It specifies CASSLITGNTEAFF.